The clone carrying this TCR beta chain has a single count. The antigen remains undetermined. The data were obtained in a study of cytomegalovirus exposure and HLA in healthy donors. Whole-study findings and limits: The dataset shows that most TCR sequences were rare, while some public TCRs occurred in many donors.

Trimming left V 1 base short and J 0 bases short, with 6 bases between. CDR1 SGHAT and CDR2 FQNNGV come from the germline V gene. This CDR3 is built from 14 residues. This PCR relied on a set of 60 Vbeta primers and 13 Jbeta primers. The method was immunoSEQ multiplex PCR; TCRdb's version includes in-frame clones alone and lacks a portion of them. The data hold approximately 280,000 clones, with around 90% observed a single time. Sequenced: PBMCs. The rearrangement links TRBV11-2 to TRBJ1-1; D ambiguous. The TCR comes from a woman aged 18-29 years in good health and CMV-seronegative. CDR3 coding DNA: TGTGCCAGCAGCTTAGCAGGTCTGAACACTGAAGCTTTCTTT. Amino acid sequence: CASSLAGLNTEAFF.